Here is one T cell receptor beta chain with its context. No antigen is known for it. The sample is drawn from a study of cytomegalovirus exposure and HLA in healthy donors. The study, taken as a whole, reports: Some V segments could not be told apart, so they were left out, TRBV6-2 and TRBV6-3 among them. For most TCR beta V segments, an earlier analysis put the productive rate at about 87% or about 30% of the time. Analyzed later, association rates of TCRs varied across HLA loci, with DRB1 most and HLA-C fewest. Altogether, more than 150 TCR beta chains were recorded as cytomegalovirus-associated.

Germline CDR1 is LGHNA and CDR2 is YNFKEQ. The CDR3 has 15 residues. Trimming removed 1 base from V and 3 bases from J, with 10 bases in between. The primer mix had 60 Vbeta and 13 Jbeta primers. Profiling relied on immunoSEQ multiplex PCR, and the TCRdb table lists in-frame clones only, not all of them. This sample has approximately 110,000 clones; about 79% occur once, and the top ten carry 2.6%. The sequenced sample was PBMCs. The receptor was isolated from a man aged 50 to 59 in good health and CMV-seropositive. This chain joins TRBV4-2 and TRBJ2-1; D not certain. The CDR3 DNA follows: TGTGCCAGCAGCCAAGGTACGCTCAGCTACAATGAGCAGTTCTTC. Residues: CASSQGTLSYNEQFF.